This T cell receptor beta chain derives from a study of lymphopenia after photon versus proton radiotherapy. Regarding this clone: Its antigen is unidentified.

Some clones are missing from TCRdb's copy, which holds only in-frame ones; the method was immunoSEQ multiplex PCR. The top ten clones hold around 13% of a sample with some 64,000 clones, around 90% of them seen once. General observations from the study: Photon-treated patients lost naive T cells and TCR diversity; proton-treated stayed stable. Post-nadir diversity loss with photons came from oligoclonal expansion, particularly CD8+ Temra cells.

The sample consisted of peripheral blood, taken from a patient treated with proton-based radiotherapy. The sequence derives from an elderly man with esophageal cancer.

The CDR3 bases are TGCAGCGTTAGCACTAGCGGGAGGGGGACAGATACGCAGTATTTT. Translation: CSVSTSGRGTDTQYF. The rearrangement uses TRBV29-1 and TRBJ2-3; 13 bases fit TRBD2. The V and J ends lost 5 bases and 3 bases, in that order; junction bases with no gene match: 5. Germline CDR1 and CDR2: SQVTM and ANQGSEA. This CDR3 is 15 amino acids long.